This entry lists 9 T cell receptor beta chains sequenced from one sample in a study of PD-1 blockade in classical Hodgkin lymphoma. Libraries were prepared by immunoSEQ multiplex PCR; TCRdb keeps only in-frame clonotypes and omits some of them. Of some 34,000 clones listed, approximately 68% are singletons. Time point denoted: cycle 4 day 1 (C4D1), after five to seven weeks of nivolumab. Relapse was seen in all patients after autologous stem cell transplantation, and brentuximab vedotin exposure was variable. The sequenced sample was peripheral blood mononuclear cells (PBMCs), obtained before the fourth cycle of nivolumab. These receptors all come from a human donor with classical Hodgkin lymphoma.

V usage is TRBV19 and J usage is TRBJ2-2; TRBD2 is a possible D gene (5 bases). Per the germline V gene, CDR1 is LNHDA and CDR2 is SQIVND (reference sequence). The CDR3 covers 14 residues. V was trimmed by 0 bases and J by 4 bases, leaving 6 bases between them. CDR3 nucleotides: TGTGCCAGTAGTATAGACACTAGCACCGGGGAGCTGTTTTTT. It is translated as CASSIDTSTGELFF.

This clone was counted a single time. The CDR3 nucleotides read TGTGCCATCAGTCCGAGCGAGCCTGGGTCAGATACGCAGTATTTT. It encodes CAISPSEPGSDTQYF. V is TRBV10-3 and J is TRBJ2-3; D not resolved. The CDR3 covers 15 residues. The V gene's germline CDR1 is ENHRY and CDR2 SYGVKD. Trimming took off 5 bases at V and 4 bases at J, with 16 bases between the two ends.

This chain joins TRBV7-3 and TRBJ2-5; 7 nucleotides align to TRBD2. CDR1 is SGHTA and CDR2 is FQGTGA in the germline V gene. CDR3 size: 15 residues. Germline trimming cut 1 base from V and 2 bases from J; bases unmatched to any gene: 4. The CDR3: CASSLNVGGQETQYF. The CDR3 DNA sequence: TGTGCCAGCAGCTTAAATGTGGGGGGGCAAGAGACCCAGTACTTC.

This clone was observed once. V gene TRBV7-8 combines with J gene TRBJ1-5, with TRBD1 identical over 11 bases. The CDR3 length is 19 residues. With V trimmed by 4 bases and J by 2 bases, 13 bases remained unmatched. Germline-derived CDR1 and CDR2 are SGHVS and FQNEAQ. CDR3 region: CASSSNWDRGSRGNQPQHF. As DNA, the CDR3 is TGTGCCAGCAGCTCAAATTGGGACAGGGGGTCGCGGGGCAATCAGCCCCAGCATTTT.

V gene TRBV13 combines with J gene TRBJ2-2, with D maybe TRBD2 (5 bases). Germline assignment: CDR1 PRHDT and CDR2 FYEKMQ (reference sequence). This CDR3 has 13 amino acids. Here the CDR3 reads CEEAGPYTGELFF. CDR3 coding DNA: TGTGAGGAGGCAGGACCTTATACCGGGGAGCTGTTTTTT.

The V and J genes are TRBV19 and TRBJ2-7; TRBD2 is a possible D gene (6 bases). The length of the CDR3 is 13 residues. The ends were cut back, 6 bases at V and 0 bases at J, with 9 bases in the middle. Germline V gives CDR1 LNHDA, CDR2 SQIVND (reference sequence). CDR3 bases: TGTGCCAGTAGCTACGGGAGCTCCTACGAGCAGTACTTC. This encodes CASSYGSSYEQYF.

The rearrangement uses TRBV9 and TRBJ2-2; 8 positions agree with TRBD2. The germline gives CDR1 SGDLS, CDR2 YYNGEE. V shed 4 bases and J 7 bases; nucleotides not matched to a gene: 3. CDR3 length: 13 residues. DNA for the CDR3: TGTGCCAGCAGCCGGGGGACTAGCGGGGAGCTGTTTTTT. Translating gives CASSRGTSGELFF.

This chain links TRBV7-2 with TRBJ2-5; 12 bases are a match to TRBD2. The germline V gene has CDR1 SGHTA and CDR2 FQGNSA. After removal of 5 bases from V and 5 bases from J, the junction contained 6 bases not matched to a gene. The CDR3 is 15 residues long. CDR3 DNA sequence: TGTGCCAGCAGCGAGACTAGCGGGAGTTGGGAGACCCAGTACTTC. It codes for CASSETSGSWETQYF. The full variable domain, in which reference TRBV7-2 and TRBJ2-5 provide the parts outside the CDR3, is GAGVSQSPSNKVTEKGKDVELRCDPISGHTALYWYRQSLGQGLEFLIYFQGNSAPDKSGLPSDRFSAERTGGSVSTLTIQRTQQEDSAVYLCASSETSGSWETQYFGPGTRLLVL.

Judged by abundance, this clone is large. The genes are TRBV14 and TRBJ2-3; 7 bases align to TRBD1. V trimming: 1 base; J trimming: 9 bases; junction bases outside the gene matches: 4. Germline V gives CDR1 SGHDN, CDR2 FVKESK. The CDR3 totals 13 residues. This CDR3 is CASSQANRGTQYF. The CDR3 DNA reads TGTGCCAGCAGCCAAGCCAACAGGGGAACGCAGTATTTT.